Sequencing of this TCR beta chain was carried out in a study of regulatory T cells in long-lasting Graves disease. Time point denoted: newly diagnosed GD, antithyroid drugs for less than 3 months. After RNA was extracted from PBMCs, the TCR library was made from it. Germline V lookup: CDR1 SQVTM, CDR2 ANQGSEA. V shed 1 base and J 5 bases; nucleotides not matched to a gene: 2. This CDR3 comprises 13 residues. Arm-PCR with iRepertoire HTBI primers amplified the CDR3 regions for these TCR beta libraries. TCRdb re-analysed the multiplex PCR reads in MiXCR, keeping a single row per CDR3 protein. This table holds around 500,000 distinct CDR3 sequences, roughly 14% found once. This clonotype appeared many times. The same specimen was also included in a second study, on T cells in Graves' hyperthyroidism and ophthalmopathy.

The chain couples TRBV29-1 to TRBJ2-1; 7 bases line up with TRBD1. The TCR sequence derives from a man in his thirties or forties with Graves disease. The material sequenced was peripheral blood mononuclear cells (PBMCs), taken at new diagnosis, from a patient treated with antithyroid drugs. In nucleotides, the CDR3 is TGCAGCGTTGAAGGGACAGGAAACAATGAGCAGTTCTTC. The encoded protein is CSVEGTGNNEQFF.